Sequencing of this TCR beta chain was carried out in a study of control samples from healthy donors and cancer patients. This clone has a single count. Data came from immunoSEQ multiplex PCR; TCRdb stores just in-frame clones and leaves some out. This table holds tens of thousands of clones, 75% to 90% found once. This CDR3 has 15 amino acids. The V and J ends lost 5 bases and 4 bases, in that order; junction bases with no gene match: 10. Germline V gene sequence: CDR1 SQVTM, CDR2 ANQGSEA. The chain has TRBV29-1 and TRBJ1-5; 8 positions match TRBD1. The clonotype comes from a man aged 50-59 years in good health. The sequenced sample was blood. The CDR3 DNA is TGCAGCGTTACCTTCGGACAGGGCCCGAATCAGCCCCAGCATTTT. Translated, it gives CSVTFGQGPNQPQHF.